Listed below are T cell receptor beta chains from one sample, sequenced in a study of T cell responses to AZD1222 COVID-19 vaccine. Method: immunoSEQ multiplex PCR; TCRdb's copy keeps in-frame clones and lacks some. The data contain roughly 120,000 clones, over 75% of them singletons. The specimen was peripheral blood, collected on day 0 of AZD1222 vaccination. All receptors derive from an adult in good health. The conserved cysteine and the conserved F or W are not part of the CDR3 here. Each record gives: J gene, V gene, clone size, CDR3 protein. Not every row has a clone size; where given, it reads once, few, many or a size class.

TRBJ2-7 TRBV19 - ASSSPGPYEQY
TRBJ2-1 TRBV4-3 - ASSQDPIGSSYNEQF
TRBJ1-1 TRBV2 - ASSVAAGTLTEAF
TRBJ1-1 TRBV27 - ASSGQVGGTEAF
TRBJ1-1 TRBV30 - AWSAQGRTEAF
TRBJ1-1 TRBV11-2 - ASSFRAHGRAF
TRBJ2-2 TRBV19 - ASSRGPEKANTGELF
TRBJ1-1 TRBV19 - ASSLPGRVTEAF
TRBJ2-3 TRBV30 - AWKRGGARLRDTQY
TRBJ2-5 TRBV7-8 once ASSLEAGETQY
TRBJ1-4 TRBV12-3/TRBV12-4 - ASMRDLGEKLF
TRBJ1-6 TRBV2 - ASTLPGMGAGNSPLH
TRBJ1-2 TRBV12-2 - ASPFDRGRGYT
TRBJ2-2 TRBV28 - ASSVQGAANTGELF
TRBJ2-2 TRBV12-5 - ASGKGGANTGELF
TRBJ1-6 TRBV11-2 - ASSLDDQGSYNSPLH
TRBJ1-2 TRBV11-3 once ASSVSGAGENYGYT
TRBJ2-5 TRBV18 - ASSRSSETQY
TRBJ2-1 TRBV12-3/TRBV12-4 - ASSSDSYNEQF
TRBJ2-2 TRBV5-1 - ASSLGAGKELF
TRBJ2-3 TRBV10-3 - AISESTDTQY
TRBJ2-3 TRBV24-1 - ATSDSGKGPLSDTQY